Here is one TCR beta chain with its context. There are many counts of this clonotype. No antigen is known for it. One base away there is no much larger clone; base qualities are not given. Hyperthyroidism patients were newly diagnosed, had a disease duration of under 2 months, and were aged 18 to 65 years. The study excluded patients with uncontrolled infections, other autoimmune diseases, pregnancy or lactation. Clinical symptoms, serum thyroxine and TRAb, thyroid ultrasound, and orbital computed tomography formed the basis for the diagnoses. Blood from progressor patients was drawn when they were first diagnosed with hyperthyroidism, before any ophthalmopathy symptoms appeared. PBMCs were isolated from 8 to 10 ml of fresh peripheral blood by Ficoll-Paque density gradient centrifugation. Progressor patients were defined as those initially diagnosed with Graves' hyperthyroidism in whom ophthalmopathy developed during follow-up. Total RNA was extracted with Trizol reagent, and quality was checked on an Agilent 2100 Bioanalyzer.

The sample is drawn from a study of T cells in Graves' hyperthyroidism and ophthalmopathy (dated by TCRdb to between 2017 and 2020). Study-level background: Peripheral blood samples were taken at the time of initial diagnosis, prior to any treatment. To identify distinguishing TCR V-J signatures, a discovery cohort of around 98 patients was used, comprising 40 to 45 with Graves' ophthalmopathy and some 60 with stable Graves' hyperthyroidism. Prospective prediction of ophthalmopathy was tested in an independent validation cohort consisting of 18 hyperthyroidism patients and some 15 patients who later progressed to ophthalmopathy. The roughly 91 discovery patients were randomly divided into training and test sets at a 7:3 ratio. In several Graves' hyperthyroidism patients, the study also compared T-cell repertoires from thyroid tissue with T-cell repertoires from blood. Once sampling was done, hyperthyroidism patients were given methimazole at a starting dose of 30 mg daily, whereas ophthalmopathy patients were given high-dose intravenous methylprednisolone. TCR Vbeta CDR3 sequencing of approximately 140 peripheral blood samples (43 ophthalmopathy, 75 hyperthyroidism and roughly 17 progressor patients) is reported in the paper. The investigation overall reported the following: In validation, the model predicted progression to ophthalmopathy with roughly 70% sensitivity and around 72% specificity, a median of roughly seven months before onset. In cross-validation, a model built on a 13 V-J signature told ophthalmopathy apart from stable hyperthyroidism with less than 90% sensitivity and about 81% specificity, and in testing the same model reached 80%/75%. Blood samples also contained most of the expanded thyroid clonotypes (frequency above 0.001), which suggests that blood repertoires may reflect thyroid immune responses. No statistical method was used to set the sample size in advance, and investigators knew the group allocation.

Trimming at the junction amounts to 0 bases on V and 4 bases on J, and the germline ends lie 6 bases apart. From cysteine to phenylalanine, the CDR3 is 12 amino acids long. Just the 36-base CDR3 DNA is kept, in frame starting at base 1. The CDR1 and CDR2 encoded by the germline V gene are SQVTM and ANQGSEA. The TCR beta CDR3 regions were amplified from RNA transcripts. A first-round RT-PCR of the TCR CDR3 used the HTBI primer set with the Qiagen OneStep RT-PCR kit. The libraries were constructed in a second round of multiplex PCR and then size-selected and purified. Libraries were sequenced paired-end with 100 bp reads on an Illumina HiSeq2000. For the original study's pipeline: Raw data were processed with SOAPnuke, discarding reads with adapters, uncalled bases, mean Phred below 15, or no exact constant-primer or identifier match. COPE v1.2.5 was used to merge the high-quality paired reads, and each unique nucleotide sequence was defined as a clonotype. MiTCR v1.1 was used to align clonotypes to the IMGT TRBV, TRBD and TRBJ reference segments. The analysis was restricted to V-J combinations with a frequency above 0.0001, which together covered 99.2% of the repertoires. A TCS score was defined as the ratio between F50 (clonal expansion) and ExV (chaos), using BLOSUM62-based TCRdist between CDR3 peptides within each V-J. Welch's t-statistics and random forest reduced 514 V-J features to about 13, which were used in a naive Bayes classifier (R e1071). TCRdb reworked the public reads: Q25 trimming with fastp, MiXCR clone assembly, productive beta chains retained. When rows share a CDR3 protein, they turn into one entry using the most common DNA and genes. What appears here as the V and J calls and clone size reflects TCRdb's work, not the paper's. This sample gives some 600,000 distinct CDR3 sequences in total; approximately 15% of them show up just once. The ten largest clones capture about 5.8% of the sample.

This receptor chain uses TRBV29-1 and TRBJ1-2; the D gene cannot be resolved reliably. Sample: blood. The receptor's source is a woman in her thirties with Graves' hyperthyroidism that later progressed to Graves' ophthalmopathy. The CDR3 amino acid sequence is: CSVEDRTYGYTF. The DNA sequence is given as TGCAGCGTTGAAGACCGGACCTATGGCTACACCTTC.